A single sample gave rise to the 21 T cell receptor beta chains below, sequenced in a study of T cell clones after liver transplantation. Profiled with immunoSEQ multiplex PCR; TCRdb holds only in-frame clones, not every one. The sample records 50,000 or so clones, 86% being singletons. The specimen comprised CD8+ T cells from blood, sampled 12 months after liver transplant. These receptors were taken from a human patient who received a liver transplant. Some T cells here may be from the graft donor.

The chain couples TRBV5-6 to TRBJ1-1; possible D gene TRBD1, 5 bases. Trimming removed 5 bases from V and 10 bases from J, with 21 bases in between. CDR1 and CDR2 from the germline V gene are SGHDT and YYEEEE. This CDR3 contains 14 residues. The CDR3 reads CASSWGGRPPGAFF. Here the CDR3 DNA reads TGTGCCAGCAGTTGGGGGGGTCGCCCACCGGGAGCTTTCTTT.

The chain links TRBV7-8 to TRBJ2-7, with D perhaps matching TRBD1 or TRBD2 (6 bases each). The V and J ends lost 6 bases and 2 bases respectively, with 17 bases between them. The V gene's germline CDR1 is SGHVS and CDR2 FQNEAQ. The CDR3 is 15 amino acids. The CDR3 spells CASSAPGAQTYEQYF. CDR3 bases: TGTGCCAGCAGTGCCCCGGGGGCACAAACCTACGAGCAGTACTTC.

The rearrangement joins TRBV7-6 to TRBJ1-3, with D possibly TRBD1 on 5 matching bases. Trimming pared 5 bases from V and 4 bases from J, leaving 18 bases between. The germline gives CDR1 SGHVS, CDR2 FNYEAQ. The CDR3 covers 16 residues. CDR3 bases: TGTGCCAGCAGCATCAGGGTCTTAAAGGCCGGAAACACCATATATTTT. Translated: CASSIRVLKAGNTIYF.

The chain joins TRBV4-1 to TRBJ1-1, with a weak D call TRBD1 (6 bases). The CDR3 loop spans 15 amino acids. Per the germline V gene, CDR1 is MGHRA and CDR2 is YSYEKL. Trimming pared 1 base from V and 0 bases from J, leaving 9 bases between. CDR3: CASSQVWTVNTEAFF. DNA for the CDR3: TGCGCCAGCAGCCAAGTCTGGACAGTGAACACTGAAGCTTTCTTT.

This clone has more than one count but fewer than ten. The chain uses TRBV7-6 and TRBJ1-5; D uncertain. The CDR3 has 16 amino acids. Germline V lookup: CDR1 SGHVS, CDR2 FNYEAQ. With 1 base removed from V and 2 bases from J, the gap between germline ends came to 12 bases. The CDR3 spells CASSLEANGGNQPQHF. The CDR3, as DNA: TGTGCCAGCAGCTTAGAAGCGAATGGGGGCAATCAGCCCCAGCATTTT. The full variable domain, with the rest looked up from reference TRBV7-6 and TRBJ1-5, is GAGVSQSPRYKVTKRGQDVALRCDPISGHVSLYWYRQALGQGPEFLTYFNYEAQQDKSGLPNDRFSAERPEGSISTLTIQRTEQRDSAMYRCASSLEANGGNQPQHFGDGTRLSIL.

The chain links TRBV4-1 to TRBJ2-1; 7 bases are a match to TRBD2. This CDR3 contains 11 residues. Germline-derived CDR1 and CDR2 are MGHRA and YSYEKL. The CDR3, as DNA: TGCGCGGCGGGTAGCGGGTCTGATCAGTTCTTC. Protein sequence: CAAGSGSDQFF.

The chain carries TRBV7-9 and TRBJ1-4, with 8 positions matching TRBD1. CDR1 and CDR2 (germline): SEHNR, FQNEAQ (reference sequence). This CDR3 spans 18 amino acids. Trimming took 3 bases from V and 0 from J; bases not matched to a gene: 9. The CDR3 region is CASSFRDRPNATNEKLFF. The CDR3 region has the DNA TGTGCCAGCAGCTTCCGGGACAGGCCTAATGCAACTAATGAAAAACTGTTTTTT.

The V call is TRBV5-1, the J call TRBJ2-3; the D is unclear. Trimming shortened V by 0 bases and J by 1 base, and 18 bases separated the two germline ends. The CDR3 is 18 residues long. Germline V CDR1 and CDR2: SGHRS, YFSETQ. CDR3 bases: TGCGCCAGCAGCTTGGTTGAGATTGCTGTAGGCGGCACAGATACGCAGTATTTT. Residues: CASSLVEIAVGGTDTQYF.

V is TRBV5-5 and J is TRBJ2-7; the match to TRBD1 covers 8 bases. Unmatched junction bases numbered 4, after V lost 2 bases and J lost 3 bases. This CDR3 has 14 amino acids. Germline lookup yields CDR1 SGHKS and CDR2 YYEKEE (reference sequence). CDR3 protein: CASSFGTGFYEQYF. CDR3 nucleotides: TGTGCCAGCAGCTTCGGGACAGGCTTCTACGAGCAGTACTTC.

The rearrangement links TRBV27 to TRBJ2-7, with D tentatively TRBD1 or TRBD2 (7 bases each). The CDR3 spans 16 residues. CDR1 and CDR2 (germline): MNHEY, SMNVEV (reference sequence). V was clipped by 11 bases and J by 2 bases, with 25 bases between them. CDR3 nucleotide sequence: TGTGCCGGACCCACGGCAGGGGGGGAGTTAACCTACGAGCAGTACTTC. It codes for CAGPTAGGELTYEQYF.

This clone was recorded only once. The chain has TRBV27 and TRBJ2-7; TRBD2 aligns across 9 bases. The CDR3 is made up of 13 amino acids. Germline CDR1 reads MNHEY; CDR2 reads SMNVEV (reference sequence). V shed 3 bases, J shed 6 bases, and the junction held 3 bases outside the gene matches. The CDR3 protein is CASSFGGRAEQYF. CDR3 coding DNA: TGTGCCAGCAGTTTCGGCGGGAGGGCCGAGCAGTACTTC.

The chain recombines TRBV9 with TRBJ2-7; the D is unclear. The CDR3 is 15 amino acids. CDR1 and CDR2 from the germline V gene are SGDLS and YYNGEE. The V gene lost 0 bases and the J gene lost 0 bases, with 10 bases spanning the gap. The CDR3 loop reads CASSVADASSYEQYF. The CDR3 DNA sequence: TGTGCCAGCAGCGTAGCCGATGCCAGCTCCTACGAGCAGTACTTC.

This sequence joins TRBV2 and TRBJ1-3; TRBD1 agrees at 7 bases. The CDR3 totals 16 residues. Germline lookup yields CDR1 SNHLY and CDR2 FYNNEI. With 4 bases clipped from V and 0 bases from J, the junction kept 6 bases outside the gene matches. The CDR3: CASSGDSPDSGNTIYF. Here the CDR3 DNA reads TGTGCCAGCAGTGGGGACAGTCCAGACTCTGGAAACACCATATATTTT.

This rearrangement joins TRBV9 to TRBJ2-3; 7 positions match TRBD2. This CDR3 contains 15 residues. The V and J ends lost 3 bases and 0 bases, in that order; junction bases with no gene match: 4. Germline V gene sequence: CDR1 SGDLS, CDR2 YYNGEE. The CDR3, as DNA: TGTGCCAGCAGCGCGGGGGGACTCAGCACAGATACGCAGTATTTT. Its protein product is CASSAGGLSTDTQYF.

The V gene is TRBV27, the J gene TRBJ1-1; D uncertain. The CDR3 has 15 residues. V was shortened by 0 bases and J by 3 bases, with 11 bases between the two germline ends. CDR1 is MNHEY and CDR2 is SMNVEV in the germline V gene (reference sequence). The CDR3: CASSLSAYGYTEAFF. For the CDR3, the DNA is TGTGCCAGCAGTTTATCGGCATATGGATACACTGAAGCTTTCTTT.

V gene TRBV12-5 combines with J gene TRBJ1-2; tentative D call: TRBD1 (5 bases). Germline V CDR1 and CDR2: LGHNT, FRNRAP. V lost 3 bases and J lost 4, with 9 bases in between. The CDR3 sequence is 13 residues long. CDR3 DNA sequence: TGTGCTAGTGGTTTTCAGGGTATCTATGGCTACACCTTC. Translated: CASGFQGIYGYTF.

Details on this clone: This specimen includes other DNA sequences encoding the same CDR3. The chain joins TRBV9 to TRBJ2-7; the match to TRBD2 covers 8 bases. V lost 0 bases and J lost 3; bases outside the gene matches: 2. The CDR3 has 14 residues. The germline gives CDR1 SGDLS, CDR2 YYNGEE. The CDR3 is CASSVGAGGYEQYF. The CDR3 DNA follows: TGTGCCAGCAGCGTAGGGGCGGGAGGCTACGAGCAGTACTTC.

The chain couples TRBV27 to TRBJ2-1; D gene ambiguous. With 2 bases removed from V and 6 bases from J, the gap between germline ends came to 14 bases. Per germline, CDR1 MNHEY and CDR2 SMNVEV (reference sequence). The CDR3 is made up of 15 amino acids. The CDR3 nucleotides are TGTGCCAGCAGTTTAGACTGGGCCCCCCCCAATGAGCAGTTCTTC. Its protein product is CASSLDWAPPNEQFF.

This chain joins TRBV7-3 and TRBJ2-1; 7 nucleotides match TRBD1. J was trimmed by 4 bases and V by 5 bases; bases with no gene match: 8. CDR1 is SGHTA, CDR2 FQGTGA, per germline. The CDR3 extends over 15 amino acids. CDR3 region: CASSAWNRGYNEQFF. Written as DNA, the CDR3 is TGTGCCAGCAGCGCCTGGAACAGGGGTTACAATGAGCAGTTCTTC. The entire variable domain, with the rest obtained from reference TRBV7-3 and TRBJ2-1, is as follows: GAGVSQTPSNKVTEKGKYVELRCDPISGHTALYWYRQSLGQGPEFLIYFQGTGAADDSGLPNDRFFAVRPEGSVSTLKIQRTERGDSAVYLCASSAWNRGYNEQFFGPGTRLTVL.

V is TRBV27 and J is TRBJ2-2; 12 bases fit TRBD1. Germline CDR1 is MNHEY and CDR2 is SMNVEV (reference sequence). The CDR3 consists of 17 residues. Trimming cost V 0 bases and J 2 bases; bases outside gene matches: 1. The CDR3, as DNA: TGTGCCAGCAGTTTATCGGGGACAGGGGGCAACACCGGGGAGCTGTTTTTT. Translated, it gives CASSLSGTGGNTGELFF.

The chain has TRBV4-3 and TRBJ2-3; 7 nucleotides align to TRBD2. V shed 4 bases, J shed 5 bases, and the junction held 9 bases outside the gene matches. CDR3 length: 15 residues. The germline V gene encodes CDR1 LGHNA and CDR2 YSLEER. In nucleotides, the CDR3 is TGCGCCAGCAGCCCCCGTTCGGGGGGAGGAGATACGCAGTATTTT. The encoded protein is CASSPRSGGGDTQYF.